These 6 T cell receptor beta chains were all obtained from the same sample, sequenced in a study of CD8 T cells in ankylosing spondylitis. Study results and caveats: Seven to nine highly homologous variants formed a TCR beta motif that appeared characteristic of ankylosing spondylitis blood.

TCRdb fed the 5' RACE reads into MiXCR, producing one record per CDR3 protein. Here the sample spans some 450,000 distinct CDR3 sequences, roughly 15% being singletons. These TCRs' antigens remain unknown. The sequencing input was blood, either unsorted or a sorted T cell fraction (not recorded which). These receptors came from a male donor with ankylosing spondylitis.

The rearrangement uses TRBV7-9 and TRBJ2-1; no clear D. The CDR3 contains 12 residues. Trimming left V 5 bases short and J 8 bases short, with 10 bases between. Germline-derived CDR1 and CDR2 are SEHNR and FQNEAQ (reference sequence). The CDR3 loop is CASSLGRDEQFF. CDR3 bases: TGTGCCAGCAGCCTAGGGCGAGATGAGCAGTTCTTC.

This clonotype was observed a handful of times. The V and J genes are TRBV20-1 and TRBJ2-7; D may match TRBD1 or TRBD2 (5 bases each). Germline assignment: CDR1 DFQATT and CDR2 SNEGSKA (reference sequence). The germline V and J ends were trimmed by 6 bases and 6 bases, with 18 bases remaining between them. The CDR3 spans 13 residues. DNA for the CDR3: TGCAGTGCCATCGGGGCGCCTCTGGCCGAGCAGTACTTC. Its translation: CSAIGAPLAEQYF.

Only a few counts were recorded for this clonotype. The chain couples TRBV7-2 to TRBJ1-4; D is unclear. Between the trimmed V and J ends, which lost 5 bases and 12 bases, there was a span of 19 bases. The length of the CDR3 is 14 residues. The germline CDR1 and CDR2 sequences are SGHTA and FQGNSA. CDR3 in DNA: TGTGCCAGCAGCCGAGCGGGGAAGGCCTCTGAACTGTTTTTT. As protein: CASSRAGKASELFF.

The table lists this clonotype with many counts. The chain links TRBV29-1 to TRBJ2-1; the match to TRBD2 covers 10 bases. Germline trimming cut 4 bases from V and 7 bases from J; bases unmatched to any gene: 4. Germline-derived CDR1 and CDR2 are SQVTM and ANQGSEA. The CDR3 is 13 amino acids. The CDR3 is CSVVRTSGNEQFF. CDR3 bases: TGCAGCGTTGTGAGGACTAGCGGAAATGAGCAGTTCTTC.

This clonotype was found a few times. This chain connects TRBV6-5 to TRBJ1-4, with a tentative D call TRBD1 (5 bases). Per germline, CDR1 MNHEY and CDR2 SVGAGI. V was shortened by 4 bases and J by 2 bases, with 8 bases between the two germline ends. This CDR3 is built from 14 residues. The CDR3 loop reads CASSWGDTNEKLFF. The CDR3 DNA sequence: TGTGCCAGCAGTTGGGGGGATACTAATGAAAAACTGTTTTTT.

This sequence joins TRBV20-1 and TRBJ2-3; 10 bases align to TRBD2. The CDR3 contains 14 residues. J gave up 1 base and V 5 bases, and 3 bases lay outside the gene matches. Germline values: CDR1 DFQATT, CDR2 SNEGSKA (reference sequence). The CDR3 spells CSAPLAGGTDTQYF. The CDR3 coding sequence is TGCAGTGCTCCTCTAGCGGGGGGCACAGATACGCAGTATTTT.